Given below is one TCR beta chain in context. This clonotype was recorded many times. It lacks a known antigen. Base-call qualities are not available, and no considerably larger clone is one nucleotide away. These data belong to a study of molecular identifiers for immune sequencing clone quantification (dated by TCRdb to about 2018). For the wider study: For a replicate experiment, the RNA from either approximately 20,000 or 100,000 naive CD8 T cells was divided into five aliquots, and four of those aliquots went on to sequencing. The study was a methods study using CD8 T cells to benchmark molecular-identifier clustering-based TCR repertoire sequencing (MIDCIRS) and TCR RNA copy counting. Overall study results and their limits: Without barcode sub-clustering, chimeric consensus sequences inflated TCR diversity; chimeras reached as high as 47%. Highly expanded clone sizes could be underestimated because identical TCR molecules may share a barcode. Modeling indicated around 3 TCR RNA copies recovered per cell, compared with approximately 10 by digital PCR, which implies a capture efficiency of about 31%. The naive libraries included spiked-in Jurkat TCR RNA (roughly ten copies' worth), and this Jurkat TCR RNA is not part of the donor repertoire. Spiked-in Jurkat TCR RNA equal to a single cell's worth was reported to be detectable even within one million naive CD8 T cells. In CMV-specific effector cells, clones with more than 20 RNA copies accounted for over 99% of molecules, whereas in naive cells such clones accounted for under 1%.

Libraries of naive CD8 T cells were built from anywhere between roughly 19,000 and 1,000,000 sorted cells, with 10%, 30% or 50% of the purified RNA used. Naive CD8 T cells, defined as CD8+CD4-CCR7+CD45RA+, were FACS-sorted into RLT Plus buffer on a BD FACSAria II. Detection sensitivity was tested by spiking Jurkat RNA equal to 9 to 10 TCR copies' worth into samples containing roughly 19,000-1,000,000 naive CD8 T cells. CD8 T cells were enriched using RosetteSep CD8+ T Cell Enrichment Cocktail and Ficoll-Paque, and the enriched cells then underwent ACK red cell lysis. Libraries were constructed by PCR. Sequencing relied on a NextSeq 500. Bulk TCR libraries were generated as previously described, with the TCR primers listed in Table S5 used. The Qiagen AllPrep DNA/RNA kit was used to purify total RNA. Reads from multiple sequencing runs of the same library were pooled before analysis. Per the source publication's procedure: Reads were retained only if their TCR constant sequence matched exactly, and those retained reads were trimmed to 150 nt and grouped according to their 12-nt molecular barcodes. Within each barcode group, reads were sub-clustered at a 15% Levenshtein threshold, and quality-weighted consensus sequences were built per RNA molecule. Non-functional sequences were removed, as were lower-count sequences one edit away from another. Based on a fit of two negative binomial distributions, barcode sub-clusters having less than 20% of the maximum read count were discarded. TCRdb trimmed public reads at Q25 via fastp, called clones via MiXCR and kept in-frame beta chains. Records with the same CDR3 protein are collapsed into one entry carrying the most frequent genes and DNA. The V and J calls and clone size are TCRdb's, not the authors'. The sample table shows 97,000 or so distinct CDR3 sequences, and 24% are seen once. The top ten clones comprise around 0.92% of the sample.

From a lookup of the germline V gene, CDR1 and CDR2 are MGHDK and SYGVNS. The CDR3 runs 12 amino acids, cysteine and phenylalanine included. CDR3 DNA only is kept here, 36 bases in frame from base 1. V is cut by 0 bases and J by 5 bases, and the space between the germline ends is 5 bases. The origin of this receptor is a human donor in good health. Some libraries in this study had Jurkat cell RNA spiked in. The chain joins TRBV25-1 to TRBJ2-7; the D gene lacks a confident call. Source material: naive CD8+ T cells from blood, with Jurkat cell RNA spiked in. The sample's cell subset or site label, in plain terms: FACS-sorted CD8+CD4-CCR7+CD45RA+ naive T cells. The CDR3: CASSEYWDEQYF. The DNA sequence reads TGTGCCAGCAGTGAATACTGGGACGAGCAGTACTTC.